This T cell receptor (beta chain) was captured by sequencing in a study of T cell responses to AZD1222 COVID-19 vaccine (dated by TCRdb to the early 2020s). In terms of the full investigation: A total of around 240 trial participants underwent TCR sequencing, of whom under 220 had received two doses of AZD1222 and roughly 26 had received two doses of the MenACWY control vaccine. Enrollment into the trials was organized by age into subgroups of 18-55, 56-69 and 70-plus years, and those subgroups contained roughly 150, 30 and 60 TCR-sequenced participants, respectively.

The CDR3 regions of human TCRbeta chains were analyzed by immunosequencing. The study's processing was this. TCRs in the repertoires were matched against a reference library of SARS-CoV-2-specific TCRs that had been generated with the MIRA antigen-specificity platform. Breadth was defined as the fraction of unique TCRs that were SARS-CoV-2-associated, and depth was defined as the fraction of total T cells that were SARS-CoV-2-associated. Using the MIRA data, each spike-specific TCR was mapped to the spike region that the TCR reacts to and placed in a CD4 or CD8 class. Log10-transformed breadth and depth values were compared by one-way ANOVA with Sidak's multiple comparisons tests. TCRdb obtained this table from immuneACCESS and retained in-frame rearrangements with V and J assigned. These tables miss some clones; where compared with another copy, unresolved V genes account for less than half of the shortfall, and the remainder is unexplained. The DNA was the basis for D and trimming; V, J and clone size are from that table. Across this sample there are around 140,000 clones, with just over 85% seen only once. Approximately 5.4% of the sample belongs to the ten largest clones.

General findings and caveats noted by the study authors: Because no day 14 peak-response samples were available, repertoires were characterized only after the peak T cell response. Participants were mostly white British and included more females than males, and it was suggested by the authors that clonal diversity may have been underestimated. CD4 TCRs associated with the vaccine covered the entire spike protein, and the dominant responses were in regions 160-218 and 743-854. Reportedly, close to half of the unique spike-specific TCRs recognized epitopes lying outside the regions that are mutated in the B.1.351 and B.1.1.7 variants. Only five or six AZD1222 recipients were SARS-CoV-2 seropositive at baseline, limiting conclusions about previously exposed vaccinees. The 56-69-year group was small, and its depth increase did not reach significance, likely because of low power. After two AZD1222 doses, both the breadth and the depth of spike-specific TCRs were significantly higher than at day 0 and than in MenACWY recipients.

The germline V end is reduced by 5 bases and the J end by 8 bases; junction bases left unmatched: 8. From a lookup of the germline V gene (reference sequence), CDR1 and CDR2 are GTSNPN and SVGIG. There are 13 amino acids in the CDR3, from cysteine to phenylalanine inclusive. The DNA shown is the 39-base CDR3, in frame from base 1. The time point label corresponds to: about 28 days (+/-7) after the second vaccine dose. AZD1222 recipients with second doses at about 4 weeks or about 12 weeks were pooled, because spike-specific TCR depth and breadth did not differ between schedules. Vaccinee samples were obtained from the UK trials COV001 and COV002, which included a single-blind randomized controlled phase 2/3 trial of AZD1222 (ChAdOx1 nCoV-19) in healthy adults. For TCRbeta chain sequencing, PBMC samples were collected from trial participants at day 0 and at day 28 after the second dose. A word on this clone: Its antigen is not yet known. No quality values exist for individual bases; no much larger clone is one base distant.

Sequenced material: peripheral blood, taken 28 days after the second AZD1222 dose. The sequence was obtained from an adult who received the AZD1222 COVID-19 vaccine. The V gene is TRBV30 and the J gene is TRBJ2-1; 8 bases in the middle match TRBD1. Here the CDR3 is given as CAWGTGDSYEQFF. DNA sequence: TGTGCCTGGGGGACAGGTGATTCGTATGAGCAGTTCTTC.